This T cell receptor beta chain originates from a study of T cell responses to AZD1222 COVID-19 vaccine. General study findings and limits: Spike-specific TCRs gained breadth and depth after people received two AZD1222 doses.

Repertoires were generated with immunoSEQ multiplex PCR, while TCRdb's copy carries only in-frame clones and drops some. The sample has roughly 160,000 clones, about nine tenths seen once. Notes on this clone: Its antigen is currently unknown.

Germline values: CDR1 MNHNS, CDR2 SASEGT. The CDR3 spans 17 residues. V was shortened by 2 bases and J by 4 bases, with 15 bases between the two germline ends. This clonotype originated in an adult in good health. V is TRBV6-1 and J is TRBJ1-6; D perhaps matches TRBD1 (5 bases). The sample consisted of peripheral blood, taken on day 0 of AZD1222 vaccination. CDR3 amino acids: CASSELEGAVYNSPLHF. In DNA form, the CDR3 reads TGTGCCAGCAGTGAACTTGAAGGGGCGGTTTATAATTCACCCCTCCACTTT.